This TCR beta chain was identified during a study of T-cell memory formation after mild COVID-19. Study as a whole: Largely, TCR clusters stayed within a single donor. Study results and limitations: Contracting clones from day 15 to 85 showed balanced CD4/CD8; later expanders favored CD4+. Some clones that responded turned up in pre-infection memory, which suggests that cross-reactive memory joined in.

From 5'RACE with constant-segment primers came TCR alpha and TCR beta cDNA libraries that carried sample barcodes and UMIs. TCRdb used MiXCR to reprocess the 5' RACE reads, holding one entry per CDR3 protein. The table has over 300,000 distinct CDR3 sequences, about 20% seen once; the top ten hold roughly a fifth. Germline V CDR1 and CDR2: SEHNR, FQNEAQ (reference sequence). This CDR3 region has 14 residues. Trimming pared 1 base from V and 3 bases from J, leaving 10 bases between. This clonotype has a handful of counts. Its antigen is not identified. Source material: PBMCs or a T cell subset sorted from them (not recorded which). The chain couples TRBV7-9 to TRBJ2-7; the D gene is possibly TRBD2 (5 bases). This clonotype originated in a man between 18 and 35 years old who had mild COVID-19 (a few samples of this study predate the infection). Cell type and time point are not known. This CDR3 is CASSLGPGIYEQYV. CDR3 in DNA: TGTGCCAGCAGCTTAGGCCCGGGGATCTACGAGCAGTACGTC.